These T cell receptor beta chains were read from a single sample in a study of T cells in Graves' hyperthyroidism and ophthalmopathy. TCRdb re-called the multiplex PCR reads through MiXCR, storing one row per CDR3 protein. The sample consists of 300,000 to 350,000 distinct CDR3 sequences, around 20% of them appearing once. The sequenced sample consisted of blood. These receptors all come from a woman in her 50s with Graves' hyperthyroidism. CDR3s include the opening cysteine and the closing phenylalanine or tryptophan. A D gene is named only where the DNA matches it firmly. A clone size is listed for some rows: how often the clone was seen (once, few, many), or a class if it is expanded.

TRBV5-6	TRBJ1-2	-	-	TGTGCCAGCAGCTTCCGGGTCACGACTAACTATGGCTACACCTTC	CASSFRVTTNYGYTF
TRBV28	TRBJ2-3	-	-	TGTGCCAGCAGTTTACCACGGCTGGGACGAAGGGACACAGATACGCAGTATTTT	CASSLPRLGRRDTDTQYF
TRBV10-3	TRBJ1-1	-	many	TGTGCCATCAGTGATTCAGGGTCCACTGAAGCTTTCTTT	CAISDSGSTEAFF
TRBV14	TRBJ2-7	-	many	TGTGCCAGCGGACCATATAACACCTACGAGCAGTACTTC	CASGPYNTYEQYF
TRBV29-1	TRBJ2-7	TRBD2	many	TGCAGCGTTGGGCAGGGAGGGGCCTACGAGCAGTACTTC	CSVGQGGAYEQYF
TRBV11-1	TRBJ2-1	-	many	TGTGCCAGCAGCTTAGCGGGGGGAGTGGGTCGGGTCCGGCAGTTCTTC	CASSLAGGVGRVRQFF
TRBV11-2	TRBJ1-1	-	many	TGTGCCAGCAGCTCGCAGGGGTGGGAAGCTTTCTTT	CASSSQGWEAFF
TRBV20-1	TRBJ2-3	-	many	TGCAGTGCTAGAGTTGGGCAGACAGATACGCAGTATTTT	CSARVGQTDTQYF
TRBV6-1	TRBJ1-6	-	few	TGTGCCAGCAGTGAAGGTCCCCCGTCACCCCTCCACTTT	CASSEGPPSPLHF
TRBV3-1	TRBJ1-2	-	many	TGTGCCTCCAACCGAGGCTTACAGAAAGCCTATGGCTACACCTTC	CASNRGLQKAYGYTF